This T cell receptor (beta chain) was identified in a study of neurological immune-mediated disorders. The cDNA was synthesized by 5'RACE incorporating 10-nucleotide random UMIs. One entry per CDR3 protein, called by TCRdb with MiXCR from the 5' RACE reads. Here the sample spans 66,000 or so distinct CDR3 sequences, less than 5.5% being singletons. Germline-derived CDR1 and CDR2 are MGHRA and YSYEKL. Trimming shortened V by 5 bases and J by 5 bases, and 18 bases separated the two germline ends. This CDR3 has 15 residues. 2 million PBMCs stored at -80 C were the source of the unsorted libraries. The table lists this clonotype with a few counts.

This TCR was recovered from a man in his thirties or forties with multiple sclerosis. The chain uses TRBV4-1 and TRBJ1-1; possibly TRBD1 for D (5 bases). Sample: PBMCs. This chain's CDR3 is CASSSLETESTEAFF. CDR3 bases: TGCGCCAGCAGCTCCCTGGAGACAGAAAGTACTGAAGCTTTCTTT.